The 23 T cell receptor beta chains listed next were all sequenced from one sample in a study of cytomegalovirus exposure and HLA in healthy donors. Using immunoSEQ multiplex PCR, the repertoire was profiled, and TCRdb retains in-frame clones only, with some absent. The sample has around 250,000 clones; 85% to 90% are singletons. The sample consisted of PBMCs. Every receptor here comes from a woman aged 18-29 years in good health and CMV-seronegative.

V is TRBV5-6 and J is TRBJ2-3; 8 bases fit TRBD2. Looked up from germline, CDR1 is SGHDT and CDR2 is YYEEEE. This CDR3 contains 16 residues. V lost 4 bases to trimming and J lost 2 bases; unmatched junction nucleotides: 9. CDR3 region: CASSVTAGALTDTQYF. CDR3 DNA: TGTGCCAGCAGCGTAACAGCGGGAGCTCTCACAGATACGCAGTATTTT. Variable domain in full (rest from reference TRBV5-6 and TRBJ2-3): DAGVTQSPTHLIKTRGQQVTLRCSPKSGHDTVSWYQQALGQGPQFIFQYYEEEERQRGNFPDRFSGHQFPNYSSELNVNALLLGDSALYLCASSVTAGALTDTQYFGPGTRLTVL.

V is TRBV4-1 and J is TRBJ2-5, with TRBD2 identical over 7 bases. Germline V gene data show CDR1 as MGHRA and CDR2 as YSYEKL. V shed 1 base, J shed 3 bases, and the junction held 2 bases outside the gene matches. CDR3 length: 14 amino acids. This CDR3 is CASSQGLAEETQYF. Written as DNA, the CDR3 is TGCGCCAGCAGCCAAGGGCTAGCGGAAGAGACCCAGTACTTC.

This clone has a single count. This chain uses TRBV5-4 with TRBJ2-3; 9 bases are shared with TRBD1. The CDR3 runs to 16 residues. In germline, CDR1 is SGHNT, CDR2 YYREEE (reference sequence). J lost 0 bases, V lost 4 bases, and 6 bases had no gene match. The CDR3 region is CASSLLQGASTDTQYF. The CDR3 region has the DNA TGTGCCAGCAGCCTACTACAGGGGGCCAGCACAGATACGCAGTATTTT.

Concerning this clone: One junction end does not reproduce the germline sequence, and a read error may be involved. The genes are TRBV7-7 and TRBJ2-7; 9 nucleotides align to TRBD2. CDR1 SSHAT and CDR2 FNYEAQ come from the germline V gene (reference sequence). The CDR3 length is 15 residues. CDR3 DNA: TGTGCTAGCAGCTTAGGAGGGAGGACTAGCGACGAGCAGTACTTC. This translates into CASSLGGRTSDEQYF.

The rearrangement links TRBV27 to TRBJ2-1, with 12 bases matching TRBD2. CDR3 length: 16 amino acids. J was trimmed by 2 bases and V by 4 bases; bases with no gene match: 3. Germline CDR1 is MNHEY and CDR2 is SMNVEV (reference sequence). Here the CDR3 DNA reads TGTGCCAGCAGTTGGCTAGCGGGGGGGCCCTACAATGAGCAGTTCTTC. Protein product: CASSWLAGGPYNEQFF.

DNA for the CDR3: TGTGCCAGGTCTTACGAGCAGTACTTC. Translation: CARSYEQYF. The chain recombines TRBV19 with TRBJ2-7; no firm D call. CDR3 size: 9 residues. Trimming left V 9 bases short and J 4 bases short, with 4 bases between. CDR1 LNHDA and CDR2 SQIVND come from the germline V gene (reference sequence).

The chain combines TRBV18 with TRBJ2-3; 8 positions agree with TRBD1. The CDR3 is 15 amino acids. V lost 5 bases to trimming and J lost 3 bases; unmatched junction nucleotides: 7. Germline assignment: CDR1 KGHSH and CDR2 LQKENI. CDR3 in DNA: TGTGCCAGCTCAACAAGCACAGGGGGAACAGATACGCAGTATTTT. Protein product: CASSTSTGGTDTQYF.

V usage is TRBV10-1 and J usage is TRBJ1-4; the D gene is possibly TRBD1 (5 bases). Trimming took off 0 bases at V and 4 bases at J, with 9 bases between the two ends. Germline CDR1 reads WNHNN; CDR2 reads SYGVQD (reference sequence). This CDR3 is built from 15 residues. This chain's CDR3 is CASSESGRNNEKLFF. The DNA for the CDR3 is TGCGCCAGCAGTGAGTCGGGGCGGAATAATGAAAAACTGTTTTTT.

V gene TRBV7-8 combines with J gene TRBJ2-1, with TRBD2 matching over 9 bases. V lost 0 bases to trimming and J lost 0 bases; unmatched junction nucleotides: 6. This CDR3 has 18 amino acids. The germline V gene encodes CDR1 SGHVS and CDR2 FQNEAQ. CDR3 residues: CASSLARLAVSSYNEQFF. The CDR3 coding sequence is TGTGCCAGCAGCTTAGCTCGACTAGCGGTAAGCTCCTACAATGAGCAGTTCTTC. Combining the CDR3 with reference TRBV7-8 and TRBJ2-1 gives the whole variable domain GAGVSQSPRYKVAKRGQDVALRCDPISGHVSLFWYQQALGQGPEFLTYFQNEAQLDKSGLPSDRFFAERPEGSVSTLKIQRTQQEDSAVYLCASSLARLAVSSYNEQFFGPGTRLTVL.

CDR3 in amino acids: CASITTVNTEAFF. In DNA form, the CDR3 reads TGTGCCAGCATTACGACAGTGAACACTGAAGCTTTCTTT. V and J are TRBV2 and TRBJ1-1; possible D gene TRBD1, 5 bases. The CDR3 spans 13 residues. Trimming removed 7 bases at V and 0 bases at J, with 9 bases between. In germline, CDR1 is SNHLY, CDR2 FYNNEI.

The V gene is TRBV30, the J gene TRBJ2-3; TRBD2 agrees at 12 bases. CDR1 and CDR2 (germline): GTSNPN, SVGIG (reference sequence). The V segment lost 2 bases and the J segment 2 bases; nucleotides outside the gene matches: 5. The CDR3 loop spans 16 amino acids. CDR3 sequence: CAWSTGTSGSTDTQYF. In nucleotides, the CDR3 is TGTGCCTGGAGTACCGGGACTAGCGGGTCCACAGATACGCAGTATTTT.

This sequence joins TRBV28 and TRBJ2-3; TRBD2 is a possible D gene (7 bases). Trimming cost V 1 base and J 0 bases, with 11 bases left between them. CDR3 length: 16 residues. Germline V CDR1 and CDR2: MDHEN, SYDVKM. Here the CDR3 reads CASSLFAGASTDTQYF. Written as DNA, the CDR3 is TGTGCCAGCAGTTTATTTGCGGGGGCAAGCACAGATACGCAGTATTTT.

The chain uses TRBV27 and TRBJ1-2; possibly TRBD1 for D (6 bases). V dropped 6 bases and J dropped 0 bases, with 11 bases sitting between them. The CDR3 spans 14 residues. The germline V gene encodes CDR1 MNHEY and CDR2 SMNVEV (reference sequence). CDR3 protein: CASSRQDANYGYTF. The CDR3 DNA is TGTGCCAGCAGCCGACAGGACGCTAACTATGGCTACACCTTC.

CDR3 residues: CAISESKGRGADTQYF. DNA of the CDR3: TGTGCCATCAGTGAGTCGAAGGGCAGGGGGGCAGATACGCAGTATTTT. The chain is built from TRBV10-3 and TRBJ2-3; tentatively, D is TRBD1 (7 bases). Germline CDR1 and CDR2: ENHRY and SYGVKD. This CDR3 region has 16 residues. Trimming left V 0 bases short and J 4 bases short, with 14 bases between.

The J gene is TRBJ1-1, the V gene TRBV18, with D perhaps TRBD1 (6 bases). CDR1 is KGHSH and CDR2 is LQKENI in the germline V gene. CDR3 length equals 16 residues. V lost 1 base and J 6 bases, leaving 18 bases between the germline ends. The CDR3 sequence: CASSPLRDRLVAEAFF. CDR3 in DNA: TGTGCCAGCTCACCACTGCGAGACAGGCTGGTCGCTGAAGCTTTCTTT.

This clone was seen a handful of times. The genes are TRBV25-1 and TRBJ2-2; D not resolved. Trimming removed 4 bases at V and 3 bases at J, with 9 bases between. Germline V gives CDR1 MGHDK, CDR2 SYGVNS. The CDR3 runs to 14 residues. CDR3 DNA sequence: TGTGCCAGCAGTGGCCTTGGCTACACCGGGGAGCTGTTTTTT. It encodes CASSGLGYTGELFF. Full variable domain (remainder filled in from reference TRBV25-1 and TRBJ2-2): EADIYQTPRYLVIGTGKKITLECSQTMGHDKMYWYQQDPGMELHLIHYSYGVNSTEKGDLSSESTVSRIRTEHFPLTLESARPSHTSQYLCASSGLGYTGELFFGEGSRLTVL.

The CDR3 sequence is CASSSGYRNQPQHF. The CDR3 bases are TGTGCCAGCAGTTCAGGGTACCGCAATCAGCCCCAGCATTTT. This chain uses TRBV27 with TRBJ1-5, with D perhaps matching TRBD1 (5 bases). V lost 4 bases, J lost 2 bases, and 9 bases lay in between. The CDR3 extends over 14 amino acids. In germline, CDR1 is MNHEY, CDR2 SMNVEV (reference sequence).

The J gene is TRBJ2-5, the V gene TRBV2; 9 positions match TRBD2. The CDR3 is 13 residues long. CDR1 and CDR2 (germline): SNHLY, FYNNEI. Losses at the gene ends were 8 bases for V and 2 bases for J; bases not matched to a gene: 3. CDR3 in amino acids: CASRLAGQETQYF. The CDR3 DNA sequence: TGTGCCAGCCGTCTAGCGGGGCAAGAGACCCAGTACTTC.

The gene calls are TRBV10-2 and TRBJ2-7, with a weak D call TRBD1 (6 bases). V lost 9 bases and J lost 4, with 19 bases in between. The CDR3 spans 14 residues. The germline V gene encodes CDR1 WSHSY and CDR2 SAAADI. The CDR3 coding sequence is TGCGCCAGTCAATTAGGACAGACAGCTTACGAGCAGTACTTC. Protein sequence: CASQLGQTAYEQYF.

This chain uses TRBV7-2 with TRBJ2-6, with D unresolved. The CDR3 consists of 14 residues. CDR1 and CDR2 from the germline V gene are SGHTA and FQGNSA. V lost 1 base and J 4 bases, leaving 5 bases between the germline ends. CDR3 nucleotides: TGTGCCAGCAGCTTAGACGCGGGGGCCAACGTCCTGACTTTC. This translates into CASSLDAGANVLTF.

The rearrangement links TRBV10-2 to TRBJ2-3; D is undetermined. This CDR3 region has 12 residues. Looked up from germline, CDR1 is WSHSY and CDR2 is SAAADI. V was pared by 6 bases and J by 3 bases, with 7 bases between. CDR3: CASRAPTDTQYF. CDR3 nucleotide sequence: TGCGCCAGCAGGGCCCCTACAGATACGCAGTATTTT.

The rearrangement joins TRBV18 to TRBJ1-4; 7 bases are a match to TRBD1. Germline assignment: CDR1 KGHSH and CDR2 LQKENI. With 3 bases clipped from V and 6 bases from J, the junction kept 7 bases outside the gene matches. This CDR3 contains 15 residues. The CDR3 DNA reads TGTGCCAGCTCACCGCGGGACAGCCCTTATGAAAAACTGTTTTTT. Translated, it gives CASSPRDSPYEKLFF.

The CDR3 region is CASNSPREGQPQHF. CDR3 in DNA: TGTGCCAGCAATAGCCCCCGGGAGGGTCAGCCCCAGCATTTT. J is TRBJ1-5 and V is TRBV6-6; no firm D call. Germline V lookup: CDR1 MNHNY, CDR2 SVGAGI (reference sequence). Trimming shortened V by 7 bases and J by 6 bases, and 16 bases separated the two germline ends. This CDR3 is built from 14 residues.